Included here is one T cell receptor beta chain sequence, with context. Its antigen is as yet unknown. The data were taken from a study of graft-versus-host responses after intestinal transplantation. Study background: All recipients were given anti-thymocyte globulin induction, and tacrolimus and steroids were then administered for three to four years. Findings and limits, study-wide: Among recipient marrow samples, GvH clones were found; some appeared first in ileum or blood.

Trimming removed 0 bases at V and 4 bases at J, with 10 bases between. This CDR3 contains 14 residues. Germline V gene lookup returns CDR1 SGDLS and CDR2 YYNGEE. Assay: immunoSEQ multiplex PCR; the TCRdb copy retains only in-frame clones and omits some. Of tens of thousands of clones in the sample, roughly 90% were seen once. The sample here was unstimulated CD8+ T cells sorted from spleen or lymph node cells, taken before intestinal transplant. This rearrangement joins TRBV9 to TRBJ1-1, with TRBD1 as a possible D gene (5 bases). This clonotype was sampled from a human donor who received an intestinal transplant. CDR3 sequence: CASSVGQGGTEAFF. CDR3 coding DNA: TGTGCCAGCAGCGTAGGGCAGGGCGGCACTGAAGCTTTCTTT.